This TCR beta chain originates from a study of Graves' ophthalmopathy and Graves' hyperthyroidism. Trimming cost V 3 bases and J 1 base, with 15 bases left between them. The CDR3 consists of 16 residues. In this sample, this clonotype turned up many times. Amplified TCR beta CDR3 regions were obtained using RNA transcripts as template. Second-round multiplex PCR followed a first-round RT-PCR using HTBI primers. TCRdb analysed the multiplex PCR reads with MiXCR anew, one entry per CDR3 protein. The sample records 360,000 or so distinct CDR3 sequences, around 19% being singletons. The sample was peripheral blood. The rearrangement links TRBV12-3 or TRBV12-4 to TRBJ1-2, with D perhaps matching TRBD1 (6 bases). The clonotype was recovered from a woman under 30 with Graves' ophthalmopathy. The CDR3 region has the DNA TGTGCCAGCAGTTTCGGCGGGGGACACAATAACTATGGCTACACCTTC. Its translation: CASSFGGGHNNYGYTF.